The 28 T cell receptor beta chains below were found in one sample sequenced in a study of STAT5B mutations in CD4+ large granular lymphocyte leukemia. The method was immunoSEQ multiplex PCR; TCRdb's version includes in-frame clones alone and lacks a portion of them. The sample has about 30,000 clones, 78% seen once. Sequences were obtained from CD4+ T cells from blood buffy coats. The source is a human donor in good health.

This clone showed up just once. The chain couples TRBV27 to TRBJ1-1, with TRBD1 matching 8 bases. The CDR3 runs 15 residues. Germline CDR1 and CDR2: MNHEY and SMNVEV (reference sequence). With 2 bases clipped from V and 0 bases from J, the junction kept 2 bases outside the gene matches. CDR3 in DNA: TGTGCCAGCAGTTTACAGGGGGCGATGAACACTGAAGCTTTCTTT. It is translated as CASSLQGAMNTEAFF.

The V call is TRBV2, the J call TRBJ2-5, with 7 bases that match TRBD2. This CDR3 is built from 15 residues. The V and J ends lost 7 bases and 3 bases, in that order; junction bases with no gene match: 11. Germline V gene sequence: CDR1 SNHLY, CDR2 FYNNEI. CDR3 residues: CASTRRPGLEETQYF. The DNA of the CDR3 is TGTGCCAGCACCCGTCGGCCCGGACTAGAAGAGACCCAGTACTTC.

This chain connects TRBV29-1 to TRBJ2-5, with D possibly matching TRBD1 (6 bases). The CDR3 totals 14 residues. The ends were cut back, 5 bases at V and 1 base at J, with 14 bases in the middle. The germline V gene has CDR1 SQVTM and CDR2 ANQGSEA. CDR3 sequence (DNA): TGCAGCGTTAGAGATTGGACAGCCCAAGAGACCCAGTACTTC. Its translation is CSVRDWTAQETQYF.

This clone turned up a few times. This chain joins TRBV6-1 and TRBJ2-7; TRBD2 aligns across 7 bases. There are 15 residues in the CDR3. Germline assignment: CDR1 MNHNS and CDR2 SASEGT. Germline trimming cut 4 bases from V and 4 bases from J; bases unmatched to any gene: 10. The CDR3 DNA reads TGTGCCAGCAGTGTATCGGGGGGTGAGGCGTACGAGCAGTACTTC. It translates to CASSVSGGEAYEQYF.

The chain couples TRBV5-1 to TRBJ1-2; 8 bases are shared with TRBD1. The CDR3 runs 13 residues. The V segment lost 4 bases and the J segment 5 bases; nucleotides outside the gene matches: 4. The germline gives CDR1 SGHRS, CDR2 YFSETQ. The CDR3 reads CASSPTGEYGYTF. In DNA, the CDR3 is TGCGCCAGCAGCCCGACAGGGGAATATGGCTACACCTTC.

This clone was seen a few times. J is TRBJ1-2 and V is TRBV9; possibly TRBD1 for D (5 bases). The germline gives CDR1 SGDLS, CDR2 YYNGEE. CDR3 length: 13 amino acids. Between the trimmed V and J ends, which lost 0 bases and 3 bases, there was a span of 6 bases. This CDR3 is CASSVGGYYGYTF. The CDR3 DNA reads TGTGCCAGCAGCGTAGGGGGCTACTATGGCTACACCTTC.

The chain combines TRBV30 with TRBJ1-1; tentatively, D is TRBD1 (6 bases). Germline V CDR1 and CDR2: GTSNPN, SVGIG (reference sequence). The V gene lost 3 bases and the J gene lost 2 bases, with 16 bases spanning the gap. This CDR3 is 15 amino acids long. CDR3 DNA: TGTGCCTGGAGCCGACAGGAGGACGTAAACACTGAAGCTTTCTTT. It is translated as CAWSRQEDVNTEAFF.

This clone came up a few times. Here the CDR3 reads CASSATDRGDTQYF. DNA of the CDR3: TGTGCCAGCAGTGCAACGGACCGTGGAGATACGCAGTATTTT. The chain links TRBV6-5 to TRBJ2-3; D gene unclear. V was trimmed by 5 bases and J by 5 bases, leaving 14 bases between them. This CDR3 has 14 residues. In germline, CDR1 is MNHEY, CDR2 SVGAGI.

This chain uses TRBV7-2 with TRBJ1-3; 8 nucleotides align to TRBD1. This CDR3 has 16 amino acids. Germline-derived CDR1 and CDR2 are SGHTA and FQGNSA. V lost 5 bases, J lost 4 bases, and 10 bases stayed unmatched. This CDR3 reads CASSQGAGSWGNTIYF. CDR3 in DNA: TGTGCCAGCAGCCAGGGGGCAGGGAGTTGGGGAAACACCATATATTTT.

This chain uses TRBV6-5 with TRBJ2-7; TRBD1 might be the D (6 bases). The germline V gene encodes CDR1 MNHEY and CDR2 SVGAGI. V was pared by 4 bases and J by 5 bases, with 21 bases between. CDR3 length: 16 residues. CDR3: CASSSTGFGFKDEQYF. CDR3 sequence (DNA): TGTGCCAGCAGTTCGACAGGTTTCGGTTTTAAAGACGAGCAGTACTTC.

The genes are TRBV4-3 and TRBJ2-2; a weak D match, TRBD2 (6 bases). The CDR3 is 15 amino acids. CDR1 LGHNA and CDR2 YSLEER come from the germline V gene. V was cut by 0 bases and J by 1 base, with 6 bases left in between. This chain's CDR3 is CASSQERGNTGELFF. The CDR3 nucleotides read TGCGCCAGCAGCCAAGAGCGGGGGAACACCGGGGAGCTGTTTTTT.

The chain's CDR3 is CASGLVPPGNTIYF. The CDR3 coding sequence is TGTGCTAGTGGTTTGGTACCTCCAGGAAACACCATATATTTT. V gene TRBV12-5 combines with J gene TRBJ1-3; D not certain. The CDR3 runs 14 residues. Germline CDR1 LGHNT, CDR2 FRNRAP. V was clipped by 0 bases and J by 4 bases, with 7 bases between them.

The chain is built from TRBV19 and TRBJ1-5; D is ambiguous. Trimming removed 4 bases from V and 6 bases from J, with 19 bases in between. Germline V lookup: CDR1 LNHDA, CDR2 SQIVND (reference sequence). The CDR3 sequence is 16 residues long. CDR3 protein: CASSRLPPPNLQPQHF. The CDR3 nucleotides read TGTGCCAGTAGTAGACTCCCCCCTCCGAACCTTCAGCCCCAGCATTTT.

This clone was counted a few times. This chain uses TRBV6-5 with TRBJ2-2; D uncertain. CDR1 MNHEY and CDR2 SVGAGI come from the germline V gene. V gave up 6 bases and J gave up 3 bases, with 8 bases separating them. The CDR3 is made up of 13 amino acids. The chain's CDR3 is CASRSGDTGELFF. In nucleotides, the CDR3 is TGTGCCAGCAGGTCTGGCGACACCGGGGAGCTGTTTTTT.

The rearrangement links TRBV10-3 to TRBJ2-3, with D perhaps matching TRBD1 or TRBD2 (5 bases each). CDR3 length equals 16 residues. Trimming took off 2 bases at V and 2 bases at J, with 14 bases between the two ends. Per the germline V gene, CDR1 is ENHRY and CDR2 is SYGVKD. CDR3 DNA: TGTGCCATCAGTGAGGTCCTTCAGGGACCCACAGATACGCAGTATTTT. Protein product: CAISEVLQGPTDTQYF.

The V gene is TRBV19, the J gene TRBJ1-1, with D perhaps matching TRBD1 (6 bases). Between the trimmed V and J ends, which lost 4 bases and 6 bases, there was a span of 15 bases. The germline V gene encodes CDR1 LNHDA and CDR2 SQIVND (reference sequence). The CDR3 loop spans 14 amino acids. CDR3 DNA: TGTGCCAGTAGTAGTTGGGGGCGTTGGGCTGAAGCTTTCTTT. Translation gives CASSSWGRWAEAFF.

CDR3 sequence: CASRLTGTTLYEQYF. The CDR3 nucleotides read TGTGCAAGTCGCCTCACCGGGACTACCTTATACGAGCAGTACTTC. The chain uses TRBV12-2 and TRBJ2-7; the D call TRBD2 from the table was never checked on the DNA. TRBV12-2 is a pseudogene locus. The CDR3 extends over 15 amino acids.

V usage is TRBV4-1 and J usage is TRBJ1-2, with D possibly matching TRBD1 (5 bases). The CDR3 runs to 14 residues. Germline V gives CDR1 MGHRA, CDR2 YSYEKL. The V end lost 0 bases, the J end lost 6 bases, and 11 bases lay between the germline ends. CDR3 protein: CASSQDDWGDGYTF. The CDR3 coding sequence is TGCGCCAGCAGCCAAGATGATTGGGGCGATGGCTACACCTTC.

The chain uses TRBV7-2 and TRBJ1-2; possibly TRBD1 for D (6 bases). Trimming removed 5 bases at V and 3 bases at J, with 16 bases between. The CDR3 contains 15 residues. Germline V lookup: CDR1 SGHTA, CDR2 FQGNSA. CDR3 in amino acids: CASSPRDIGDYGYTF. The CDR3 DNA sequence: TGTGCCAGCAGCCCTCGGGACATTGGGGACTATGGCTACACCTTC.

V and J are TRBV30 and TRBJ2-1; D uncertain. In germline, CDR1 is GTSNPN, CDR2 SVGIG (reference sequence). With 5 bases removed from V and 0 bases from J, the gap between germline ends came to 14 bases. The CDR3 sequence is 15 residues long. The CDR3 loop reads CAWFPDPSSYNEQFF. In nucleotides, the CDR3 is TGTGCCTGGTTCCCGGACCCCAGCTCCTACAATGAGCAGTTCTTC.

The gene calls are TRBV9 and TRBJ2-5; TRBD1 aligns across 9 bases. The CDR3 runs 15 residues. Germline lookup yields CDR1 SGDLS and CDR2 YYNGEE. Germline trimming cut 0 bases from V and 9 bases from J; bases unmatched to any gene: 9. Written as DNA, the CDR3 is TGTGCCAGCAGCGTAGCGGTCGGACAGGGGTGGGCCCAGTACTTC. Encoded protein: CASSVAVGQGWAQYF.

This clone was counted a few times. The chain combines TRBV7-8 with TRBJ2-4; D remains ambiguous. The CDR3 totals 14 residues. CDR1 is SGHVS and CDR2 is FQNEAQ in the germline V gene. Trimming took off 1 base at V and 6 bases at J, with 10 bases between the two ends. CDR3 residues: CASSLETVRNIQYF. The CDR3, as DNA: TGTGCCAGCAGCTTAGAAACGGTCAGAAACATTCAGTACTTC.

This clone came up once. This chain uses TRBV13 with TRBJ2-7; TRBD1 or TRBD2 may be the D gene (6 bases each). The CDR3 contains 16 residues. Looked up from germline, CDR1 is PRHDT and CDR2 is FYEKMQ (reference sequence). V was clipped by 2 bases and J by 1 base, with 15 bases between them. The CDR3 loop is CASSLQGRRASYEQYF. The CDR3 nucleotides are TGTGCCAGCAGCTTACAGGGGAGGAGGGCATCCTACGAGCAGTACTTC.

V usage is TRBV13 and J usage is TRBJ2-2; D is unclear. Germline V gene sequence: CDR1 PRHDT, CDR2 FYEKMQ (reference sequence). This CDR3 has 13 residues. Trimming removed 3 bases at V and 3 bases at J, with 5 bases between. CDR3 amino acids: CASSFEDTGELFF. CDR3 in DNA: TGTGCCAGCAGCTTTGAGGACACCGGGGAGCTGTTTTTT.

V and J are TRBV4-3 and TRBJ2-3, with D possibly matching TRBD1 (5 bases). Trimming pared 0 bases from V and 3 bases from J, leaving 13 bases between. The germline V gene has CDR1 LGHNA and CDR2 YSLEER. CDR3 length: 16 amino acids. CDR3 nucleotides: TGCGCCAGCAGCCAAGAGGGAAGGGGTCGGACAGATACGCAGTATTTT. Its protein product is CASSQEGRGRTDTQYF.

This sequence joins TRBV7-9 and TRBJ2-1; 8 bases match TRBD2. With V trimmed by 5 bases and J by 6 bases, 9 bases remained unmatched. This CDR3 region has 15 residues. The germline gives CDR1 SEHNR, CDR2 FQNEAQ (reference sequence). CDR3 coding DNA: TGTGCCAGCAGCCCACCGGGGGGGGGCACCAATGAGCAGTTCTTC. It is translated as CASSPPGGGTNEQFF.

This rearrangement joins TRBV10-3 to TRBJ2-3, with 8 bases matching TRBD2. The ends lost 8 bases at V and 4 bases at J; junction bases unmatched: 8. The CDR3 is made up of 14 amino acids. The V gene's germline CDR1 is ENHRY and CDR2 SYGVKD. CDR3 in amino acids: CAIWERGYADTQYF. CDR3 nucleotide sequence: TGTGCCATCTGGGAGCGGGGGTACGCAGATACGCAGTATTTT.

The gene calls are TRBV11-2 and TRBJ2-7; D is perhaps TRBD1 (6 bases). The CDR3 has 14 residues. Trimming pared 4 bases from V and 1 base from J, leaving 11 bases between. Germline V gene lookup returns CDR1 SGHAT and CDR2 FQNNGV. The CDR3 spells CASSSIQGSYEQYF. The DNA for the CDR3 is TGTGCCAGCAGCTCGATACAGGGTTCCTACGAGCAGTACTTC.